Presented here are 13 T cell receptor beta chains from one specimen sequenced in a study of T-cell reconstitution after alpha-beta-depleted transplantation in children. Preparation of the TCRbeta library used unique molecular identifiers. A single record per CDR3 protein comes from TCRdb applying MiXCR to the PCR reads. The data hold about a million distinct CDR3 sequences, with around 30% observed a single time. The sequencing here drew on PBMCs, mostly from graft donor cells, taken 360 days after TCRalphabeta/CD19-depleted stem cell transplant. All receptors derive from a boy younger than two who had a stem cell transplant for SCID, so the T cells may come from the graft donor.

The rearrangement links TRBV20-1 to TRBJ2-5, with TRBD2 matching over 12 bases. Per the germline V gene, CDR1 is DFQATT and CDR2 is SNEGSKA (reference sequence). This CDR3 has 16 residues. The junction had 5 bases not matched to a gene; V was cut back by 1 base and J by 2 bases. This CDR3 reads CSARVSSGGGQETQYF. In DNA form, the CDR3 reads TGCAGTGCTAGAGTTTCTAGCGGGGGGGGACAAGAGACCCAGTACTTC.

The J gene is TRBJ2-2, the V gene TRBV20-1; D is possibly TRBD2 (5 bases). CDR3 length equals 14 residues. Per germline, CDR1 DFQATT and CDR2 SNEGSKA (reference sequence). The V and J ends lost 6 bases and 0 bases respectively, with 11 bases between them. The CDR3 reads CSAPLGANTGELFF. The CDR3 nucleotides are TGCAGTGCCCCCCTCGGGGCGAACACCGGGGAGCTGTTTTTT.

The genes are TRBV27 and TRBJ2-7; 10 nucleotides match TRBD2. The CDR3 contains 17 residues. Trimming took 0 bases from V and 5 from J; bases not matched to a gene: 10. Germline-derived CDR1 and CDR2 are MNHEY and SMNVEV (reference sequence). The CDR3 sequence is CASSLSPSGGDYDEQYF. In DNA, the CDR3 is TGTGCCAGCAGTTTATCCCCTAGCGGGGGCGATTACGACGAGCAGTACTTC.

A few counts support this clonotype. V usage is TRBV27 and J usage is TRBJ2-1, with D maybe TRBD1 (5 bases). This CDR3 contains 12 residues. V lost 0 bases to trimming and J lost 9 bases, with 6 bases between them. Germline V CDR1 and CDR2: MNHEY, SMNVEV (reference sequence). Here the CDR3 reads CASSLSGREQFF. The DNA for the CDR3 is TGTGCCAGCAGTTTATCGGGGCGTGAGCAGTTCTTC.

This clonotype has just a few counts. This chain links TRBV13 with TRBJ2-1; D not resolved. V shed 6 bases and J shed 8 bases, with 11 bases lying between them. Germline CDR1 reads PRHDT; CDR2 reads FYEKMQ (reference sequence). CDR3 length: 12 residues. The chain's CDR3 is CASSVARYEQFF. The CDR3 DNA sequence: TGTGCCAGCAGTGTAGCAAGGTATGAGCAGTTCTTC.

There are a few counts of this clonotype. The J gene is TRBJ2-1, the V gene TRBV7-8, with TRBD2 identical over 9 bases. Trimming at V came to 5 bases and at J to 4 bases, leaving 6 bases not matched to a gene. This CDR3 has 15 residues. Germline assignment: CDR1 SGHVS and CDR2 FQNEAQ. This CDR3 reads CASSSRLAAYNEQFF. CDR3 bases: TGTGCCAGCAGCAGCCGACTAGCGGCTTACAATGAGCAGTTCTTC.

The chain uses TRBV10-3 and TRBJ2-7, with 11 nucleotides matching TRBD2. With 8 bases clipped from V and 2 bases from J, the junction kept 8 bases outside the gene matches. The CDR3 has 15 residues. CDR1 ENHRY and CDR2 SYGVKD come from the germline V gene. The DNA for the CDR3 is TGTGCCATCCGAAGAACTAGCGGGGGTGCCTACGAGCAGTACTTC. Protein: CAIRRTSGGAYEQYF.

The chain joins TRBV7-9 to TRBJ1-1; D not resolved. From germline, CDR1 is SEHNR and CDR2 FQNEAQ (reference sequence). The CDR3 has 12 amino acids. The V end lost 4 bases, the J end lost 4 bases, and 7 bases lay between the germline ends. For the CDR3, the DNA is TGTGCCAGCAGCTGGGAACGCACTGAAGCTTTCTTT. It codes for CASSWERTEAFF.

This chain connects TRBV12-3 or TRBV12-4 to TRBJ2-1, with D perhaps matching TRBD1 (5 bases). The CDR3 has 15 amino acids. The V and J ends lost 6 bases and 0 bases respectively, with 12 bases between them. CDR3 DNA: TGTGCCAGCAGCCAGGGTCATTACTCCTACAATGAGCAGTTCTTC. This codes for CASSQGHYSYNEQFF.

This clonotype has only a few counts. The chain is built from TRBV29-1 and TRBJ2-3; the D gene could be TRBD1 or TRBD2 (7 bases each). Germline CDR1 and CDR2: SQVTM and ANQGSEA. This CDR3 is 14 amino acids long. Trimming removed 7 bases at V and 2 bases at J, with 16 bases between. The CDR3 loop reads CSAPRGGPTDTQYF. DNA for the CDR3: TGCAGCGCTCCCAGGGGGGGCCCCACAGATACGCAGTATTTT.

This clonotype was observed a few times. The V gene is TRBV2, the J gene TRBJ2-2, with a tentative D call TRBD2 (6 bases). The CDR3 has 14 amino acids. In germline, CDR1 is SNHLY, CDR2 FYNNEI. V lost 6 bases, J lost 5 bases, and 13 bases lay in between. The CDR3 is CASRVLAGTGELFF. CDR3 bases: TGTGCCAGCAGGGTACTAGCCGGAACCGGGGAGCTGTTTTTT.

The chain couples TRBV20-1 to TRBJ1-1, with D possibly TRBD1 on 5 matching bases. Trimming left V 6 bases short and J 1 base short, with 12 bases between. In germline, CDR1 is DFQATT, CDR2 SNEGSKA (reference sequence). This CDR3 contains 13 residues. CDR3 sequence reads: CSARGVENTEAFF. The CDR3, as DNA: TGCAGTGCCCGAGGGGTTGAGAACACTGAAGCTTTCTTT.

Remarks on this clonotype: The junction and the germline gene differ at one end; a read error may be behind it. CDR3 in amino acids: CSVLEGRPTYEQHF. DNA of the CDR3: TGCAGCGTCCTCGAGGGCAGACCTACCTACGAGCAGCACTTC. V and J are TRBV29-1 and TRBJ2-7; maybe TRBD2 (5 bases). The CDR3 runs 14 residues. Per germline, CDR1 SQVTM and CDR2 ANQGSEA.